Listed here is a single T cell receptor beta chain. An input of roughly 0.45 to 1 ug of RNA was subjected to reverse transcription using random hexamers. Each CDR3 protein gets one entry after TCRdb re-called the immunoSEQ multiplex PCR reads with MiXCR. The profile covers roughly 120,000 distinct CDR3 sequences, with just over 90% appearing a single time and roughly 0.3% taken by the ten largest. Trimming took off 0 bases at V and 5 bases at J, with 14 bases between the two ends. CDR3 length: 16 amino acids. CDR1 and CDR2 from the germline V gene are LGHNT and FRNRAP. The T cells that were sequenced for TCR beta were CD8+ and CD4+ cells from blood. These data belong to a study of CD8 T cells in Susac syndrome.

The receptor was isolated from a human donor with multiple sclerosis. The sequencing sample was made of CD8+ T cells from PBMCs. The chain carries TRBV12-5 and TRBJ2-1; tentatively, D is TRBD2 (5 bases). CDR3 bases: TGTGCTAGTGGTTTGGTACCCCGCGACGGGGACAATGAGCAGTTCTTC. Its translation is CASGLVPRDGDNEQFF.